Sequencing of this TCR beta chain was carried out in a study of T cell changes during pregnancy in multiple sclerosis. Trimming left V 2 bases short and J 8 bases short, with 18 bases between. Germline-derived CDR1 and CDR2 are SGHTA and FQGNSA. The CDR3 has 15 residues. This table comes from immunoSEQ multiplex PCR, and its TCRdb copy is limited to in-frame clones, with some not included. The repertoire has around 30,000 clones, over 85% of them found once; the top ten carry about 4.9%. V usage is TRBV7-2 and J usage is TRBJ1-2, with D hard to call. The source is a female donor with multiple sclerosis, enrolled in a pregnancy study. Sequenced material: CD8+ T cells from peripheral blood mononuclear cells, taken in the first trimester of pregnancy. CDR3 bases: TGTGCCAGCAGCTTAAGAAGGTGGCGGTATCGCGGCTACACCTTC. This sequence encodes CASSLRRWRYRGYTF.